These 25 T cell receptor beta chains came from one sample sequenced in a study of PD-1 blockade in classical Hodgkin lymphoma. Clones were read by immunoSEQ multiplex PCR, and TCRdb kept only the in-frame ones, dropping some. The table includes about 20,000 clones, roughly 76% detected once. As for time point: cycle 4 day 1 (C4D1), after around six weeks of nivolumab. Each patient experienced a relapse that followed autologous stem cell transplantation, and brentuximab vedotin exposure varied. Magnetic negative selection was used to purify CD4+ T cells from PBMCs that had been thawed. The input for sequencing was CD4+ T cells from blood, taken before the fourth cycle of nivolumab. Every receptor here comes from a human donor with classical Hodgkin lymphoma.

CDR3 coding DNA: TGTGCCAGCAGCTTCGCAGCTAGCGGGGGGGGCACAGATACGCAGTATTTT. This encodes CASSFAASGGGTDTQYF. The V gene is TRBV7-3, the J gene TRBJ2-3, with TRBD2 identical over 12 bases. Germline CDR1 SGHTA, CDR2 FQGTGA. After removal of 3 bases from V and 1 base from J, the junction contained 5 bases not matched to a gene. The CDR3 totals 17 residues.

CDR3 bases: TGTGCCAGCAGCCAGTGGGGGGGGGCAGGGTACAATGAGCAGTTCTTC. Protein product: CASSQWGGAGYNEQFF. The chain uses TRBV5-4 and TRBJ2-1, with a tentative D call TRBD2 (7 bases). V was shortened by 4 bases and J by 4 bases, with 18 bases between the two germline ends. The CDR3 has 16 amino acids. Germline values: CDR1 SGHNT, CDR2 YYREEE (reference sequence).

CDR3 amino acids: CASSMGTDNSPLHF. DNA of the CDR3: TGTGCCAGTAGTATGGGGACAGATAATTCACCCCTCCACTTT. The J gene is TRBJ1-6, the V gene TRBV19, with TRBD1 identical over 7 bases. This CDR3 contains 14 residues. V shed 3 bases and J 5 bases; nucleotides not matched to a gene: 1. The V gene's germline CDR1 is LNHDA and CDR2 SQIVND (reference sequence).

A single count supports this clone. The V and J genes are TRBV6-4 and TRBJ2-3; 10 bases map to TRBD2. The germline gives CDR1 MRHNA, CDR2 SNTAGT. The CDR3 is 15 residues long. J lost 4 bases, V lost 5 bases, and 6 bases had no gene match. CDR3 bases: TGTGCCAGCAGTTTCGTAGCGGGGGGCCCAGATACGCAGTATTTT. Translated, it gives CASSFVAGGPDTQYF.

V and J are TRBV5-1 and TRBJ2-5; 8 bases are shared with TRBD2. The V segment lost 7 bases and the J segment 1 base; nucleotides outside the gene matches: 9. In germline, CDR1 is SGHRS, CDR2 YFSETQ. The CDR3 length is 15 residues. Written as DNA, the CDR3 is TGCGCCAGCCACCTGGGCGGGGGGACCCAAGAGACCCAGTACTTC. Translating it yields CASHLGGGTQETQYF.

This rearrangement joins TRBV18 to TRBJ2-7; TRBD1 might be the D (6 bases). The V end was cut by 1 base, the J end by 0 bases, with 16 bases between. The CDR3 loop spans 17 amino acids. Germline-derived CDR1 and CDR2 are KGHSH and LQKENI. The CDR3 nucleotides are TGTGCCAGCTCACCACGGCGCCCCGGACAGTTCTCCTACGAGCAGTACTTC. Protein: CASSPRRPGQFSYEQYF.

The chain carries TRBV2 and TRBJ2-7, with D perhaps matching TRBD2 (7 bases). V lost 7 bases to trimming and J lost 7 bases, with 23 bases between them. Germline CDR1 and CDR2: SNHLY and FYNNEI. This CDR3 has 15 residues. Here the CDR3 reads CASTETTGGGGEQYF. In DNA form, the CDR3 reads TGTGCCAGCACCGAGACGACAGGCGGGGGCGGAGAGCAGTACTTC.

The V call is TRBV28, the J call TRBJ2-1, with 10 nucleotides matching TRBD2. Trimming removed 6 bases from V and 0 bases from J; junction bases left unmatched: 5. This CDR3 comprises 16 residues. Germline loops: CDR1 MDHEN, CDR2 SYDVKM. The CDR3 DNA sequence: TGTGCCAGCAGCCGTAGCGGGGGGAGCTCCTACAATGAGCAGTTCTTC. This codes for CASSRSGGSSYNEQFF.

The chain has TRBV4-2 and TRBJ2-4; possibly TRBD1 for D (6 bases). Trimming removed 0 bases at V and 7 bases at J, with 13 bases between. The germline gives CDR1 LGHNA, CDR2 YNFKEQ. This CDR3 has 15 residues. The CDR3 reads CASSQDFGDINIQYF. CDR3 DNA sequence: TGTGCCAGCAGCCAAGATTTTGGGGACATTAACATTCAGTACTTC.

This chain connects TRBV27 to TRBJ2-7; D might be TRBD1 (6 bases). Trimming cost V 10 bases and J 2 bases, with 15 bases left between them. The CDR3 has 13 residues. The V gene's germline CDR1 is MNHEY and CDR2 SMNVEV (reference sequence). In DNA form, the CDR3 reads TGTGCCACCGCAAGGACAGAGACCTACGAGCAGTACTTC. This sequence encodes CATARTETYEQYF.

The gene calls are TRBV7-2 and TRBJ1-1; D ambiguous. Trimming took off 3 bases at V and 5 bases at J, with 16 bases between the two ends. Germline-derived CDR1 and CDR2 are SGHTA and FQGNSA. This CDR3 is 15 amino acids long. CDR3 nucleotide sequence: TGTGCCAGCAGCTTTTACGTGGACGTGGGAACTGAAGCTTTCTTT. It specifies CASSFYVDVGTEAFF.

This chain joins TRBV5-1 and TRBJ2-3; 9 nucleotides match TRBD2. The V gene's germline CDR1 is SGHRS and CDR2 YFSETQ. The CDR3 runs 18 residues. J lost 2 bases, V lost 6 bases, and 16 bases had no gene match. As DNA, the CDR3 is TGCGCCAGCACCCCCGGCTTCGTCGCTAGCGGGGACACAGATACGCAGTATTTT. This codes for CASTPGFVASGDTDTQYF.

The chain has TRBV19 and TRBJ2-2; D is perhaps TRBD1 or TRBD2 (5 bases each). CDR3 length equals 14 residues. Trimming left V 5 bases short and J 4 bases short, with 11 bases between. Per the germline V gene, CDR1 is LNHDA and CDR2 is SQIVND (reference sequence). This chain's CDR3 is CASSVGPFTGELFF. The CDR3 DNA reads TGTGCCAGTAGTGTGGGACCGTTCACCGGGGAGCTGTTTTTT.

The rearrangement uses TRBV5-5 and TRBJ2-7; D not certain. The CDR3 is made up of 16 amino acids. Trimming took 0 bases from V and 2 from J, leaving 15 bases between them. Germline CDR1 SGHKS, CDR2 YYEKEE (reference sequence). CDR3 bases: TGTGCCAGCAGCTTGGCTAAAGGTCCAGGCGCCTACGAGCAGTACTTC. This encodes CASSLAKGPGAYEQYF.

The V call is TRBV4-2, the J call TRBJ1-6; D remains ambiguous. The germline CDR1 and CDR2 sequences are LGHNA and YNFKEQ. CDR3 size: 15 residues. The V gene lost 0 bases and the J gene lost 7 bases, with 10 bases spanning the gap. In DNA form, the CDR3 reads TGTGCCAGCAGCCAAGATGAAGGTTGGAATTCACCCCTCCACTTT. It specifies CASSQDEGWNSPLHF.

This chain links TRBV14 with TRBJ1-2; a weak D match, TRBD1 (5 bases). Looked up from germline, CDR1 is SGHDN and CDR2 is FVKESK. This CDR3 spans 13 amino acids. With 4 bases removed from V and 4 bases from J, the gap between germline ends came to 10 bases. The CDR3 DNA is TGTGCCAGCAGCCCCGGGACCTTCTATGGCTACACCTTC. Amino acid sequence: CASSPGTFYGYTF.

The chain combines TRBV6-5 with TRBJ1-3; D call uncertain. Germline lookup yields CDR1 MNHEY and CDR2 SVGAGI. CDR3 length equals 14 residues. V shed 4 bases and J shed 0 bases, with 7 bases lying between them. The CDR3 here is CASSLGFSGNTIYF. CDR3 nucleotide sequence: TGTGCCAGCAGTTTGGGGTTCTCTGGAAACACCATATATTTT.

This clone has more than one count but fewer than ten. The rearrangement uses TRBV7-8 and TRBJ2-3; D not certain. The V gene's germline CDR1 is SGHVS and CDR2 FQNEAQ. Trimming removed 0 bases at V and 6 bases at J, with 13 bases between. The CDR3 loop spans 15 amino acids. CDR3: CASSLALLEEDTQYF. Written as DNA, the CDR3 is TGTGCCAGCAGCTTAGCGCTCCTCGAAGAGGATACGCAGTATTTT.

For the CDR3, the DNA is TGTGCCAGCTCACTTACAGGGGTCTCTGGAAACACCATATATTTT. Translating it yields CASSLTGVSGNTIYF. This chain joins TRBV18 and TRBJ1-3; TRBD1 matches 7 bases. V lost 4 bases to trimming and J lost 0 bases; unmatched junction nucleotides: 3. The CDR3 totals 15 residues. CDR1 is KGHSH and CDR2 is LQKENI in the germline V gene.

The chain joins TRBV18 to TRBJ1-6; tentative D call: TRBD1 (6 bases). The length of the CDR3 is 14 residues. Germline V lookup: CDR1 KGHSH, CDR2 LQKENI. The V end was cut by 2 bases, the J end by 7 bases, with 9 bases between. CDR3: CASSPTGSNSPLHF. The CDR3 bases are TGTGCCAGCTCACCAACAGGGAGCAATTCACCCCTCCACTTT.

The chain employs TRBV19 and TRBJ2-2; possibly TRBD1 for D (6 bases). CDR3 length: 15 amino acids. Per the germline V gene, CDR1 is LNHDA and CDR2 is SQIVND (reference sequence). The V end lost 4 bases, the J end lost 0 bases, and 9 bases lay between the germline ends. CDR3 nucleotide sequence: TGTGCCAGTAGTAAACAGGGAACGAACACCGGGGAGCTGTTTTTT. Translation: CASSKQGTNTGELFF.

The chain is built from TRBV5-5 and TRBJ1-6; D remains unclear. V shed 0 bases and J shed 5 bases, with 12 bases lying between them. In germline, CDR1 is SGHKS, CDR2 YYEKEE (reference sequence). The CDR3 runs to 16 residues. The CDR3 region is CASSLGPEINNSPLHF. CDR3 DNA: TGTGCCAGCAGCTTGGGTCCGGAGATTAATAATTCACCCCTCCACTTT.

This chain links TRBV6-1 with TRBJ2-5, with D unclear. V lost 3 bases and J 5 bases, leaving 10 bases between the germline ends. Germline V gives CDR1 MNHNS, CDR2 SASEGT. The CDR3 consists of 13 residues. CDR3 loop: CASSEGPLETQYF. CDR3 in DNA: TGTGCCAGCAGTGAGGGTCCCTTGGAGACCCAGTACTTC.

The CDR3 bases are TGTGCCAGCAGGACAGGCAATCAGCCCCAGCATTTT. Amino acids: CASRTGNQPQHF. The rearrangement joins TRBV6-5 to TRBJ1-5, with D possibly matching TRBD1 (5 bases). Germline CDR1 and CDR2: MNHEY and SVGAGI. This CDR3 comprises 12 residues. Trimming removed 6 bases at V and 2 bases at J, with 5 bases between.

J is TRBJ1-2 and V is TRBV19, with no clear D. The CDR3 length is 13 residues. Germline V gene data show CDR1 as LNHDA and CDR2 as SQIVND (reference sequence). The V end was cut by 5 bases, the J end by 3 bases, with 10 bases between. CDR3: CASSQVADYGYTF. The CDR3 coding sequence is TGTGCCAGTAGTCAAGTGGCGGACTATGGCTACACCTTC.